The 29 T cell receptor beta chains below come from one sample, sequenced in a study of CD8 T cells in Susac syndrome. An input of about 0.5 to 1 ug of RNA was subjected to reverse transcription using random hexamers. TCRdb re-called the immunoSEQ multiplex PCR reads through MiXCR, storing one row per CDR3 protein. The sample shows 150,000 to 250,000 distinct CDR3 sequences, 90% to 95% of them seen only once. Sequenced sample: CD4+ T cells from PBMCs. The receptors were gathered from a human donor with multiple sclerosis.

The chain couples TRBV29-1 to TRBJ2-4, with 8 bases fitting TRBD2. CDR3 length: 14 amino acids. Germline CDR1 SQVTM, CDR2 ANQGSEA. Trimming took 0 bases from V and 4 from J; bases not matched to a gene: 2. CDR3 sequence (DNA): TGCAGCGTTGAAGATCCTAGCGGGAAAAACATTCAGTACTTC. Protein: CSVEDPSGKNIQYF.

The V call is TRBV14, the J call TRBJ2-7; the D is unclear. The CDR3 has 12 amino acids. V dropped 1 base and J dropped 3 bases, with 4 bases sitting between them. Looked up from germline, CDR1 is SGHDN and CDR2 is FVKESK. The DNA of the CDR3 is TGTGCCAGCAGCCAAGCGTTCTACGAGCAGTACTTC. This codes for CASSQAFYEQYF.

The chain combines TRBV29-1 with TRBJ2-7; either TRBD1 or TRBD2 may supply D (6 bases each). The CDR3 sequence is 13 residues long. V lost 6 bases and J lost 2, with 14 bases in between. The germline V gene has CDR1 SQVTM and CDR2 ANQGSEA. The DNA of the CDR3 is TGCAGCGTCTCCGGGGGCGGACCCTACGAGCAGTACTTC. Its translation: CSVSGGGPYEQYF.

The chain has TRBV27 and TRBJ2-2, with D unresolved. Between the trimmed V and J ends, which lost 5 bases and 8 bases, there was a span of 9 bases. CDR1 is MNHEY and CDR2 is SMNVEV in the germline V gene (reference sequence). This CDR3 is 12 amino acids long. The CDR3 region has the DNA TGTGCCAGCAGTCCCCCTTGGGGGGAGCTGTTTTTT. It specifies CASSPPWGELFF.

The chain recombines TRBV18 with TRBJ2-7, with TRBD2 matching over 7 bases. From germline, CDR1 is KGHSH and CDR2 LQKENI. The CDR3 consists of 13 residues. J lost 5 bases, V lost 6 bases, and 7 bases had no gene match. Written as DNA, the CDR3 is TGTGCCAGCTCTCGGGGGGAAATGGACGAGCAGTACTTC. Translated, it gives CASSRGEMDEQYF.

The chain recombines TRBV18 with TRBJ2-7, with TRBD1 matching over 9 bases. The CDR3 runs to 13 residues. The V gene end was trimmed by 3 bases and the J gene end by 6 bases; junction bases not matched to a gene: 3. In germline, CDR1 is KGHSH, CDR2 LQKENI. Written as DNA, the CDR3 is TGTGCCAGCTCACCCCGACAGGGGGGCGAGCAGTACTTC. Its translation: CASSPRQGGEQYF.

The genes are TRBV5-1 and TRBJ2-5; D possibly corresponds to TRBD1 (6 bases). Germline lookup yields CDR1 SGHRS and CDR2 YFSETQ. The V gene lost 4 bases and the J gene lost 5 bases, with 15 bases spanning the gap. This CDR3 is built from 14 residues. The CDR3 is CASSLDWGRETQYF. CDR3 coding DNA: TGCGCCAGCAGCCTGGACTGGGGGCGGGAGACCCAGTACTTC.

The chain couples TRBV29-1 to TRBJ2-5, with D possibly being TRBD2 (6 bases). Germline V CDR1 and CDR2: SQVTM, ANQGSEA. The CDR3 runs to 16 residues. The CDR3, as DNA: TGCAGTGGCTTCTTAAATGGCAGGGAGGAATTGGAGACCCAGTACTTC. Amino acids: CSGFLNGREELETQYF.

The chain joins TRBV5-4 to TRBJ1-1, with D tentatively TRBD1 (6 bases). This CDR3 contains 15 residues. Deletions cut 1 base from V and 4 bases from J, with 14 bases between. Germline lookup yields CDR1 SGHNT and CDR2 YYREEE (reference sequence). The CDR3 bases are TGTGCCAGCAGCTTGAGGGGGAAGGGAGGCACTGAAGCTTTCTTT. The encoded protein is CASSLRGKGGTEAFF.

As for this clonotype: Germline is not matched at one junction end, which may reflect a read error. The chain links TRBV7-9 to TRBJ1-1; 7 nucleotides line up with TRBD1. The CDR3 loop spans 11 amino acids. Germline assignment: CDR1 SEHNR and CDR2 FQNEAQ (reference sequence). The CDR3 spells CASSLGQRGLF. The CDR3, as DNA: TGTGCCAGCAGCTTAGGACAAAGGGGGCTCTTT.

This clonotype showed up just once. V and J are TRBV5-6 and TRBJ2-7, with TRBD1 matching 7 bases. Per germline, CDR1 SGHDT and CDR2 YYEEEE. The length of the CDR3 is 22 residues. V trimming: 3 bases; J trimming: 2 bases; junction bases outside the gene matches: 29. In DNA form, the CDR3 reads TGTGCCAGCAGCTCCAAGCCCAGGATAGGGGGCTACTGGTCGGGAATAGCCTACGAGCAGTACTTC. This codes for CASSSKPRIGGYWSGIAYEQYF.

This clonotype showed up just once. This chain links TRBV20-1 with TRBJ2-7; D may match TRBD1 or TRBD2 (5 bases each). Deletions cut 3 bases from V and 4 bases from J, with 16 bases between. This CDR3 spans 14 amino acids. Germline V gives CDR1 DFQATT, CDR2 SNEGSKA (reference sequence). This CDR3 is CSARGRQGLYEQYF. CDR3 in DNA: TGCAGTGCTAGGGGACGCCAAGGTTTGTACGAGCAGTACTTC.

The chain is built from TRBV27 and TRBJ2-1; maybe TRBD2 (6 bases). The CDR3 is 12 amino acids. Per germline, CDR1 MNHEY and CDR2 SMNVEV (reference sequence). Trimming shortened V by 4 bases and J by 11 bases, and 12 bases separated the two germline ends. CDR3 coding DNA: TGTGCCAGCAGTTCGACTAGGAGTAAGCAGTTCTTC. Encoded protein: CASSSTRSKQFF.

The V and J genes are TRBV30 and TRBJ1-5; D call uncertain. The CDR3 extends over 12 amino acids. CDR1 GTSNPN and CDR2 SVGIG come from the germline V gene (reference sequence). The V end was cut by 1 base, the J end by 1 base, with 2 bases between. The CDR3 here is CAWSESNQPQHF. As DNA, the CDR3 is TGTGCCTGGAGTGAGAGCAATCAGCCCCAGCATTTT.

The V call is TRBV29-1, the J call TRBJ2-2; TRBD1 might be the D (5 bases). V lost 5 bases and J 4 bases, leaving 11 bases between the germline ends. The CDR3 spans 13 residues. Germline V gives CDR1 SQVTM, CDR2 ANQGSEA. The CDR3 DNA is TGCAGCGTTACTAACAGGTTCACCGGGGAGCTGTTTTTT. Translating gives CSVTNRFTGELFF.

The chain recombines TRBV20-1 with TRBJ1-5; no firm D call. CDR3 length: 12 amino acids. The germline gives CDR1 DFQATT, CDR2 SNEGSKA (reference sequence). V gave up 3 bases and J gave up 4 bases, with 7 bases separating them. Written as DNA, the CDR3 is TGCAGTGCTAGTCGGGAGAATCAGCCCCAGCATTTT. Residues: CSASRENQPQHF.

V is TRBV5-1 and J is TRBJ1-1; no clear D gene. CDR1 is SGHRS, CDR2 YFSETQ, per germline. The V gene lost 0 bases and the J gene lost 5 bases, with 8 bases spanning the gap. The CDR3 length is 13 residues. The CDR3 loop is CASSLVVATEAFF. The CDR3 DNA reads TGCGCCAGCAGCTTGGTCGTGGCTACTGAAGCTTTCTTT.

The gene calls are TRBV6-5 and TRBJ2-7, with 8 bases fitting TRBD1. After removal of 4 bases from V and 3 bases from J, the junction contained 8 bases not matched to a gene. The CDR3 is made up of 15 amino acids. The germline V gene has CDR1 MNHEY and CDR2 SVGAGI. CDR3 protein: CASSSPQGAHYEQYF. The DNA for the CDR3 is TGTGCCAGCAGTTCCCCTCAGGGGGCACACTACGAGCAGTACTTC.

This chain connects TRBV5-4 to TRBJ2-1, with no clear D. Germline CDR1 is SGHNT and CDR2 is YYREEE (reference sequence). V gave up 0 bases and J gave up 8 bases, with 6 bases separating them. CDR3 length: 12 amino acids. The chain's CDR3 is CASSLETDEQFF. CDR3 nucleotide sequence: TGTGCCAGCAGCTTGGAAACGGATGAGCAGTTCTTC.

The chain's CDR3 is CASSSHDQETQYF. DNA for the CDR3: TGTGCCAGCAGCTCACATGACCAAGAGACCCAGTACTTC. The V call is TRBV7-2, the J call TRBJ2-5; D is ambiguous. From germline, CDR1 is SGHTA and CDR2 FQGNSA. CDR3 size: 13 residues. Deletions cut 4 bases from V and 0 bases from J, with 6 bases between.

This chain uses TRBV5-6 with TRBJ2-5; maybe TRBD1 (5 bases). CDR3 length: 14 residues. The ends were cut back, 2 bases at V and 1 base at J, with 9 bases in the middle. Per germline, CDR1 SGHDT and CDR2 YYEEEE. CDR3 in amino acids: CASSFRRAQETQYF. CDR3 coding DNA: TGTGCCAGCAGCTTTCGCAGGGCCCAAGAGACCCAGTACTTC.

The rearrangement joins TRBV2 to TRBJ2-3, with TRBD2 as a possible D gene (5 bases). Looked up from germline, CDR1 is SNHLY and CDR2 is FYNNEI. V was pared by 1 base and J by 0 bases, with 11 bases between. CDR3 length equals 16 residues. Here the CDR3 DNA reads TGTGCCAGCAGTGAAGAGTCGGGGATTAGCACAGATACGCAGTATTTT. It yields the protein CASSEESGISTDTQYF.

This clonotype was seen once. The chain couples TRBV15 to TRBJ1-1; D is undetermined. The CDR3 loop spans 14 amino acids. Between the trimmed V and J ends, which lost 4 bases and 10 bases, there was a span of 19 bases. Germline CDR1 reads LNHNV; CDR2 reads YYDKDF (reference sequence). Here the CDR3 DNA reads TGTGCCACCAGCATGGTGCGAGAGGGATTGAGAGCTTTCTTT. Translation: CATSMVREGLRAFF.

The rearrangement joins TRBV5-1 to TRBJ2-3; 8 nucleotides agree with TRBD2. CDR1 and CDR2 from the germline V gene are SGHRS and YFSETQ. The CDR3 is made up of 15 amino acids. Trimming at V came to 3 bases and at J to 3 bases, leaving 6 bases not matched to a gene. The CDR3 loop reads CASSWGSGGTDTQYF. CDR3 in DNA: TGCGCCAGCAGCTGGGGAAGCGGGGGAACAGATACGCAGTATTTT.

The chain employs TRBV29-1 and TRBJ2-5; D may be TRBD2 (5 bases). The V gene lost 4 bases and the J gene lost 4 bases, with 13 bases spanning the gap. Germline V CDR1 and CDR2: SQVTM, ANQGSEA. The CDR3 runs 13 residues. DNA for the CDR3: TGCAGCGTTGTGGCTAGCTTGCGAGAGACCCAGTACTTC. Its protein is CSVVASLRETQYF. Using reference TRBV29-1 and TRBJ2-5 for the parts outside the CDR3, the full variable domain is SAVISQKPSRDICQRGTSLTIQCQVDSQVTMMFWYRQQPGQSLTLIATANQGSEATYESGFVIDKFPISRPNLTFSTLTVSNMSPEDSSIYLCSVVASLRETQYFGPGTRLLVL.

The chain has TRBV29-1 and TRBJ1-4; D might be TRBD1 (6 bases). The germline V gene has CDR1 SQVTM and CDR2 ANQGSEA. V lost 7 bases and J lost 4, with 10 bases in between. The CDR3 runs to 12 residues. Here the CDR3 reads CSAKGGNEKLFF. CDR3 bases: TGCAGCGCGAAGGGGGGTAATGAAAAACTGTTTTTT.

The chain carries TRBV12-3 or TRBV12-4 and TRBJ1-2, with a tentative D call TRBD1 (5 bases). This CDR3 region has 15 residues. The V end lost 3 bases, the J end lost 4 bases, and 15 bases lay between the germline ends. The CDR3 sequence: CASSFGDHTLYGYTF. The CDR3 DNA sequence: TGTGCCAGCAGTTTTGGGGACCACACTCTCTATGGCTACACCTTC.

CDR3: CASSPWDTPTGAFF. CDR3 coding DNA: TGTGCCAGCAGCCCCTGGGACACTCCGACAGGGGCTTTCTTT. The V gene is TRBV3-1, the J gene TRBJ1-1; 7 bases agree with TRBD1. The CDR3 has 14 amino acids. Trimming took 4 bases from V and 11 from J; bases not matched to a gene: 13. The germline gives CDR1 LGHDT, CDR2 YNNKEL (reference sequence).

The chain carries TRBV20-1 and TRBJ1-5; D gene ambiguous. V gave up 0 bases and J gave up 0 bases, with 9 bases separating them. Germline CDR1 reads DFQATT; CDR2 reads SNEGSKA (reference sequence). The CDR3 is 15 amino acids. CDR3 sequence reads: CSARDGSYSNQPQHF. The DNA of the CDR3 is TGCAGTGCTAGAGACGGCAGCTATAGCAATCAGCCCCAGCATTTT.